A selection of T cell receptor beta chains follows, all from one sample in a study of post-analysis software for immune sequencing data. TCRdb recomputed calls from the PCR reads with MiXCR, one row per CDR3 protein. This table has hundreds of thousands of distinct CDR3 sequences, about 27% appearing once. Sequencing was carried out using blood. These receptors came from a girl aged 10 to 17 with multiple sclerosis. CDR3s include the opening cysteine and the closing phenylalanine or tryptophan. A D gene is named only where the DNA matches it firmly. Not all rows give a size; the values are once, few, many and, for expanded clones, a class.

d_call: TRBD1
v_call: TRBV7-9
cdr3_length: 17
clone_size: -
j_call: TRBJ2-7
cdr3_nt: TGTGCCAGCAGCTCGGGACAGGGGCCACCGGCCTTCTACGAGCAGTACTTC
cdr3_aa: CASSSGQGPPAFYEQYF

d_call: TRBD2
v_call: TRBV20-1
cdr3_length: 16
clone_size: few
j_call: TRBJ2-7
cdr3_nt: TGCAGTGCTAGAGACCTTCAGCGGGGCCACTTGTACGAGCAGTACTTC
cdr3_aa: CSARDLQRGHLYEQYF

d_call: -
v_call: TRBV20-1
cdr3_length: 16
clone_size: few
j_call: TRBJ2-7
cdr3_nt: TGCAGTGCTAGAGGTCCATATCAGCGGATCTCCTACGAGCAGTACTTC
cdr3_aa: CSARGPYQRISYEQYF

d_call: -
v_call: TRBV10-3
cdr3_length: 14
clone_size: many
j_call: TRBJ1-2
cdr3_nt: TGTGCCACCTCACGGTGGGGGGATATCTATGGCTACACCTTC
cdr3_aa: CATSRWGDIYGYTF

d_call: TRBD1
v_call: TRBV6-5
cdr3_length: 16
clone_size: few
j_call: TRBJ2-5
cdr3_nt: TGTGCCAGCAGTTACTCGATTCTCCAGGGGGCAGCGGCCCAGTACTTC
cdr3_aa: CASSYSILQGAAAQYF

d_call: -
v_call: TRBV20-1
cdr3_length: 14
clone_size: -
j_call: TRBJ1-5
cdr3_nt: TGCAGTACAAGAACGGGGGACAGCAATCAGCCCCAGCATTTT
cdr3_aa: CSTRTGDSNQPQHF

d_call: TRBD1
v_call: TRBV6-5
cdr3_length: 15
clone_size: few
j_call: TRBJ1-5
cdr3_nt: TGTGCCAGCCGACAGGGGTTATTGGGCAATCAGCCCCAGCATTTT
cdr3_aa: CASRQGLLGNQPQHF

d_call: TRBD1
v_call: TRBV11-2
cdr3_length: 15
clone_size: few
j_call: TRBJ2-5
cdr3_nt: TGTGCCAGCAGCTTCGGGACAGGCCCCCAAGAGACCCAGTACTTC
cdr3_aa: CASSFGTGPQETQYF

d_call: -
v_call: TRBV29-1
cdr3_length: 11
clone_size: few
j_call: TRBJ1-1
cdr3_nt: TGCAGCGCCGAACGAAGGACTGAAGCTTTCTTT
cdr3_aa: CSAERRTEAFF

d_call: TRBD1
v_call: TRBV4-3
cdr3_length: 15
clone_size: -
j_call: TRBJ2-1
cdr3_nt: TGCGCCAGCAGCCGACAGGGGCATAGCGTGTATGAGCAGTTCTTC
cdr3_aa: CASSRQGHSVYEQFF

d_call: TRBD1
v_call: TRBV7-2
cdr3_length: 16
clone_size: -
j_call: TRBJ1-2
cdr3_nt: TGTGCCAGCAGCTTAGCATGGGACAGGGCCCACTATGGCTACACCTTC
cdr3_aa: CASSLAWDRAHYGYTF

d_call: -
v_call: TRBV10-1
cdr3_length: 13
clone_size: -
j_call: TRBJ1-2
cdr3_nt: TGCGCCAGCAGTCCTGTCCGGGGCTATGGCTACACCTTC
cdr3_aa: CASSPVRGYGYTF

d_call: -
v_call: TRBV27
cdr3_length: 15
clone_size: few
j_call: TRBJ1-6
cdr3_nt: TGTGCCAGCAGTTTATATCGCGAAATCCCATCACCCCTCCACTTT
cdr3_aa: CASSLYREIPSPLHF

d_call: TRBD1
v_call: TRBV27
cdr3_length: 15
clone_size: -
j_call: TRBJ2-7
cdr3_nt: TGTGCCAGCAGCCTCTCATGGACAGGGAACTGCGAGCAGTACTTC
cdr3_aa: CASSLSWTGNCEQYF

d_call: -
v_call: TRBV20-1
cdr3_length: 15
clone_size: few
j_call: TRBJ2-5
cdr3_nt: TGCAGTGCTAGTCCTACAGGGACTCTGCAAGAGACCCAGTACTTC
cdr3_aa: CSASPTGTLQETQYF

d_call: TRBD1
v_call: TRBV10-3
cdr3_length: 16
clone_size: -
j_call: TRBJ2-6
cdr3_nt: TGTGCCATCAGTAACGCCAGGGGGACCGGGGCCAACGTCCTGACTTTC
cdr3_aa: CAISNARGTGANVLTF

d_call: -
v_call: TRBV15
cdr3_length: 14
clone_size: few
j_call: TRBJ1-5
cdr3_nt: TGTGCCACCAGCAGAGATCTGGGGCAGCAGCCCCAGCATTTT
cdr3_aa: CATSRDLGQQPQHF

d_call: TRBD2
v_call: TRBV29-1
cdr3_length: 14
clone_size: few
j_call: TRBJ2-3
cdr3_nt: TGCAGCGTTACTGGACTAGCGACCACAGATACGCAGTATTTT
cdr3_aa: CSVTGLATTDTQYF

d_call: TRBD2
v_call: TRBV6-2/TRBV6-3
cdr3_length: 18
clone_size: -
j_call: TRBJ2-2
cdr3_nt: TGTGCCAGCCTACATTCCGGGACTAGCGGGGCGAACACCGGGGAGCTGTTTTTT
cdr3_aa: CASLHSGTSGANTGELFF

d_call: TRBD1
v_call: TRBV3-1
cdr3_length: 15
clone_size: -
j_call: TRBJ2-3
cdr3_nt: TGTGCCAGCAGCCAACCGGGACAGGGAATAGATACGCAGTATTTT
cdr3_aa: CASSQPGQGIDTQYF

d_call: -
v_call: TRBV6-6
cdr3_length: 14
clone_size: once
j_call: TRBJ1-4
cdr3_nt: TGTGCCAGCCCCCCCAAGGGGCTGGGTGAAAAACTGTTTTTT
cdr3_aa: CASPPKGLGEKLFF

d_call: -
v_call: TRBV12-3/TRBV12-4
cdr3_length: 16
clone_size: few
j_call: TRBJ2-1
cdr3_nt: TGTGCCAGCAGTTTAATCCCCCGGGGGCTCTACAATGAGCAGTTCTTC
cdr3_aa: CASSLIPRGLYNEQFF

d_call: -
v_call: TRBV20-1
cdr3_length: 15
clone_size: -
j_call: TRBJ2-1
cdr3_nt: TGCAGTGCTCCCCCGGGCCAGGCGGTTGTCAATGAGCAGTTCTTC
cdr3_aa: CSAPPGQAVVNEQFF

d_call: -
v_call: TRBV20-1
cdr3_length: 15
clone_size: few
j_call: TRBJ1-1
cdr3_nt: TGCAGTGCTATGATAGGGCGTTCGATGAACACTGAAGCTTTCTTT
cdr3_aa: CSAMIGRSMNTEAFF

d_call: -
v_call: TRBV20-1
cdr3_length: 11
clone_size: few
j_call: TRBJ2-1
cdr3_nt: TGCAGTGCGTCTAGGGGGAGTGAGCAGTTCTTC
cdr3_aa: CSASRGSEQFF

d_call: TRBD2
v_call: TRBV29-1
cdr3_length: 14
clone_size: -
j_call: TRBJ2-5
cdr3_nt: TGCAGCGTTGCTAGCGGGGCCGCCCAAGAGACCCAGTACTTC
cdr3_aa: CSVASGAAQETQYF

d_call: -
v_call: TRBV7-2
cdr3_length: 13
clone_size: few
j_call: TRBJ2-5
cdr3_nt: TGTGCCAGCAGCTTAATACATGGGGAGACCCAGTACTTC
cdr3_aa: CASSLIHGETQYF

d_call: TRBD1
v_call: TRBV7-9
cdr3_length: 16
clone_size: few
j_call: TRBJ2-3
cdr3_nt: TGTGCCAGCACCATCTTAAGCCGAGGGGGCGTAGATACGCAGTATTTT
cdr3_aa: CASTILSRGGVDTQYF

d_call: -
v_call: TRBV7-9
cdr3_length: 16
clone_size: -
j_call: TRBJ1-2
cdr3_nt: TGTGCCAGCAGCCCCCGATTAAGGGGCGCCAACTATGGCTACACCTTC
cdr3_aa: CASSPRLRGANYGYTF

d_call: TRBD2
v_call: TRBV6-5
cdr3_length: 14
clone_size: -
j_call: TRBJ2-7
cdr3_nt: TGTGCCAGCAGTTCCACCGCGGGAACTAGCGCCCCGTACTTC
cdr3_aa: CASSSTAGTSAPYF

d_call: TRBD2
v_call: TRBV4-3
cdr3_length: 18
clone_size: few
j_call: TRBJ2-5
cdr3_nt: TGCGCCAGCAGCCATCCCACTAGCGGGAGAATTTGCGTGGAGACCCAGTACTTC
cdr3_aa: CASSHPTSGRICVETQYF

d_call: -
v_call: TRBV6-5
cdr3_length: 17
clone_size: few
j_call: TRBJ1-1
cdr3_nt: TGTGCCAGCAGTTACTCGGACGTGGTATCAATGAACACTGAAGCTTTCTTT
cdr3_aa: CASSYSDVVSMNTEAFF